This is a list of T cell receptor beta chains from one sample in a study of cytomegalovirus exposure and HLA in healthy donors. Clones were sequenced by immunoSEQ multiplex PCR, and TCRdb holds only the in-frame ones, with some missing. The sample contains approximately 170,000 clones, around four fifths of which appear only once. The sample taken for sequencing was PBMCs. The source of these receptors is a man aged 30 to 39 in good health and CMV-seropositive. The CDR3 runs from the conserved cysteine through the conserved F or W. The order of the fields is D gene, V gene, clone size, J gene, CDR3 DNA, CDR3 protein. D genes are given only for firm matches. Size is omitted from some rows. Given values are once, few, many or a class for expanded clones.

NA,TRBV27,NA,TRBJ2-4,TGTGCCAGCAGTTTAGGGGGGGCCAAAAACATTCAGTACTTC,CASSLGGAKNIQYF
NA,TRBV15,NA,TRBJ2-1,TGTGCCACCAGCAGCCGCGACAGGCCCCTCTGGAATGAGCAGTTCTTC,CATSSRDRPLWNEQFF
NA,TRBV6-1,NA,TRBJ1-5,TGTGCCAGCAGTGAATCGGTAGACAGGACAACGCAGCCCCAGCATTTT,CASSESVDRTTQPQHF
TRBD2,TRBV27,NA,TRBJ2-5,TGTGCCAGTAGCGGGGGGGATCAAGAGACCCAGTACTTC,CASSGGDQETQYF
TRBD2,TRBV4-2,NA,TRBJ2-3,TGTGCCAGCAGCCAGGACTCTAGCGGGGCAACAGATACGCAGTATTTT,CASSQDSSGATDTQYF
NA,TRBV4-3,NA,TRBJ1-2,TGCGCCAGCAGCCAAGATCGGGCGGGGCCCAACTATGGCTACACCTTC,CASSQDRAGPNYGYTF
TRBD2,TRBV19,few,TRBJ2-1,TGTGCCAGTAGTCAGACTAGCGGATCCTACAATGAGCAGTTCTTC,CASSQTSGSYNEQFF
NA,TRBV14,NA,TRBJ2-7,TGTGCCAGCAGCCTTTACTACGAGCAGTACTTC,CASSLYYEQYF
NA,TRBV6-5,NA,TRBJ1-2,TGTGCCAGCAGTTACCGGGACTTTTCCGCCTGGGGCTACACCTTC,CASSYRDFSAWGYTF
NA,TRBV7-6,NA,TRBJ1-2,TGTGCCAGCAGCTTATGGGGGGGGCAGGGCTATGGCTACACCTTC,CASSLWGGQGYGYTF
NA,TRBV11-2,NA,TRBJ1-1,TGTGCCAGCAGCTTAGCGAGGCCTGATAATGAAGCTTTCTTT,CASSLARPDNEAFF
NA,TRBV6-4,NA,TRBJ2-3,TGTGCCAGCAGTGAACAGGGGGGGCCGGCAGATACGCAGTATTTT,CASSEQGGPADTQYF
TRBD2,TRBV13,NA,TRBJ2-3,TGTGCCAGCAGCACAAGACTAGCGGGGGGGACAGATACGCAGTATTTT,CASSTRLAGGTDTQYF
NA,TRBV9,NA,TRBJ1-3,TGTGCCAGCAGCGTATATGGAAACACCATATATTTT,CASSVYGNTIYF
NA,TRBV9,NA,TRBJ2-1,TGTGCCAGCAGCGTAGGGCGACTAGGGAAACGGTTCTTC,CASSVGRLGKRFF
NA,TRBV6-5,NA,TRBJ1-1,TGTGCCAGCAGTTACGCAGGGGCGAACACTGAAGCTTTCTTT,CASSYAGANTEAFF
NA,TRBV27,NA,TRBJ1-5,TGTGCCAGCAGTTTATCCCCGGGACTAGGGAGCAATCAGCCCCAGCATTTT,CASSLSPGLGSNQPQHF
NA,TRBV6-5,NA,TRBJ1-2,TGTGCCAGCAGTTATGGAGCCGGAAATGACTATGGCTACACCTTC,CASSYGAGNDYGYTF
TRBD1,TRBV2,NA,TRBJ2-7,TGTGCCACCCCCGGGACAGGGAAGGACGAGCAGTACTTC,CATPGTGKDEQYF
NA,TRBV6-5,NA,TRBJ1-4,TGTGCCAGCAGTTACTCTGCAGGGATTGAAAAACTGTTTTTT,CASSYSAGIEKLFF
TRBD1,TRBV5-1,NA,TRBJ1-2,TGCGCCAGCAGCCCATACCAGACGCGGACAGGGGTAGATGGCTACACCTTC,CASSPYQTRTGVDGYTF
TRBD1,TRBV6-6,NA,TRBJ1-1,TGTGCCAGCAGAAGCGCGACAGGGTGGAACACTGAAGCTTTCTTT,CASRSATGWNTEAFF
NA,TRBV27,NA,TRBJ1-2,TGTGCCAGCAGTCCTTTGGCTCTCTATGGCTACACCTTC,CASSPLALYGYTF
NA,TRBV5-1,NA,TRBJ2-2,TGCGCCAGCGGTGGTCAGGCAGGCACCGGGGAGCTGTTTTTT,CASGGQAGTGELFF
TRBD2,TRBV2,NA,TRBJ2-1,TGTGCCAGCAGGCGGACTAGCGGGGCCTACAATGAGCAGTTCTTC,CASRRTSGAYNEQFF
TRBD1,TRBV7-9,NA,TRBJ2-7,TGTGCCAGCAGCTCGTCTAGGGGACAGACCTACGAGCAGTACTTC,CASSSSRGQTYEQYF
NA,TRBV9,NA,TRBJ2-1,TGTGCCAGCAGCCTCGAGGGGGGGCTTTCCTACAATGAGCAGTTCTTC,CASSLEGGLSYNEQFF
NA,TRBV29-1,NA,TRBJ1-2,TGCAGCGTTGAACGGACTGAGCGCTATGGCTACACCTTC,CSVERTERYGYTF
TRBD1,TRBV19,NA,TRBJ2-7,TGTGCCAGTAGTGTCCGGACAGGGCTCTCCTACGAGCAGTACTTC,CASSVRTGLSYEQYF
NA,TRBV6-5,NA,TRBJ2-5,TGTGCCAGCAGCCGCGACCCGGGGGAGACCCAGTACTTC,CASSRDPGETQYF
NA,TRBV19,NA,TRBJ1-2,TGTGCCAGTAGAGAGGGATCGAACTATGGCTACACCTTC,CASREGSNYGYTF
NA,TRBV7-9,NA,TRBJ1-1,TGTGCCAGCAGCTTAGGCTCAGGGAGCGGGACTGAAGCTTTCTTT,CASSLGSGSGTEAFF
TRBD1,TRBV10-2,NA,TRBJ1-5,TGCGCCAGCACCGGGACAGGGGGTGAAAGCAATCAGCCCCAGCATTTT,CASTGTGGESNQPQHF
NA,TRBV4-3,NA,TRBJ2-3,TGCGCCAGCAGCCAGAGGGCCGGGGATACGCAGTATTTT,CASSQRAGDTQYF
TRBD2,TRBV7-9,NA,TRBJ2-1,TGTGCCAGCAGCTTATTCGGCGGGGGTGAGGGGGAGCAGTTCTTC,CASSLFGGGEGEQFF
NA,TRBV18,NA,TRBJ1-5,TGTGCCAGCTCACCTTACAGGGAACAGCCCCAGCATTTT,CASSPYREQPQHF
NA,TRBV7-6,NA,TRBJ2-7,TGTGCCAGCAGCTTAGAAGGGAGCTCCTACGAGCAGTACTTC,CASSLEGSSYEQYF
TRBD1,TRBV6-6,NA,TRBJ1-5,TGTGCCAGCAGCAAGGGACAGTACAATCAGCCCCAGCATTTT,CASSKGQYNQPQHF
NA,TRBV10-2,few,TRBJ2-7,TGCGCCAGCAGCCAAGAGGCCTACGAGCAGTACTTC,CASSQEAYEQYF
TRBD2,TRBV7-2,NA,TRBJ2-5,TGTGCCAGCTCCGAACCTCCTAGCGGGGACCAAGAGACCCAGTACTTC,CASSEPPSGDQETQYF
NA,TRBV7-9,NA,TRBJ1-6,TGTGCCAGCAGCTTAGTCGGGGTTTCACCCCTCCACTTT,CASSLVGVSPLHF
TRBD2,TRBV5-1,NA,TRBJ2-7,TGCGCCAGCAGCTTGGCCAGGACTAGCGGGGGGTCCTACGAGCAGTACTTC,CASSLARTSGGSYEQYF
NA,TRBV7-6,NA,TRBJ1-3,TGTGCCAGCAGCCGGACAGCCTTCTCTGGAAACACCATATATTTT,CASSRTAFSGNTIYF